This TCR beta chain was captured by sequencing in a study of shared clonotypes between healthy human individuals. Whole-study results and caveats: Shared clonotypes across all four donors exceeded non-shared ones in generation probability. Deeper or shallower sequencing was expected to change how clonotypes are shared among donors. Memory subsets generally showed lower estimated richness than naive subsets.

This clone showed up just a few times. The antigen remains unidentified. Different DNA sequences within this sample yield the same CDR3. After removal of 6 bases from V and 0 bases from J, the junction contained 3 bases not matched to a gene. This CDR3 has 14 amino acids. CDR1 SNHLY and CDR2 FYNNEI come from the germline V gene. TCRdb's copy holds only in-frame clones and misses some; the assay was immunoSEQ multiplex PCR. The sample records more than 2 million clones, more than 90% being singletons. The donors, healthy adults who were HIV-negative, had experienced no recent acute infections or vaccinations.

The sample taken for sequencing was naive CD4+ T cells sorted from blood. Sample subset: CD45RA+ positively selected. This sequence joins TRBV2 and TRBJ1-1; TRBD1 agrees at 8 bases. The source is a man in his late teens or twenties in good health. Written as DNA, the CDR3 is TGTGCCAGCAGCGGACAGGGACTGAACACTGAAGCTTTCTTT. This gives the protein CASSGQGLNTEAFF.